A single sample is the source of the 31 T cell receptor beta chains below, sequenced in a study of regulatory T cells. Their antigen targets remain unknown. Study outcomes and limitations: In CD3G-deficient patients, conventional CD4+ T cells were enriched for hydrophobic CDR3 residues at positions 6 and 7.

The PCR used 52 TRBV and 13 TRBJ primers. The data were produced by immunoSEQ multiplex PCR, yet TCRdb's version contains in-frame clones alone and is incomplete. Here the sample spans some 30,000 clones, 93% being singletons. Material for sequencing was conventional CD4+ T cells sorted from blood. These receptors all stem from a child aged 2 to 10 with CD3G deficiency.

The gene calls are TRBV5-1 and TRBJ1-2; 7 nucleotides align to TRBD1. This CDR3 is 13 amino acids long. V dropped 4 bases and J dropped 4; count of bases not matched to a gene: 4. Germline assignment: CDR1 SGHRS and CDR2 YFSETQ. CDR3 region: CASSGTGAYGYTF. The CDR3 DNA reads TGCGCCAGCAGCGGAACAGGGGCCTATGGCTACACCTTC.

This chain's CDR3 is CASSFGHPDNYGYTF. The CDR3 region has the DNA TGCGCCAGCAGCTTTGGTCACCCCGATAACTATGGCTACACCTTC. The chain carries TRBV5-1 and TRBJ1-2; no reliable D call. V shed 2 bases and J shed 1 base, with 12 bases lying between them. The germline gives CDR1 SGHRS, CDR2 YFSETQ. The CDR3 is made up of 15 amino acids.

Here the CDR3 reads CASSLKGVGDEQYF. The DNA of the CDR3 is TGTGCCAGCAGTTTAAAAGGTGTGGGTGACGAGCAGTACTTC. This chain uses TRBV27 with TRBJ2-7; unclear D gene. This CDR3 contains 14 residues. Germline V gene sequence: CDR1 MNHEY, CDR2 SMNVEV (reference sequence). Trimming cost V 2 bases and J 5 bases, with 13 bases left between them.

The genes are TRBV5-1 and TRBJ2-1; D is uncertain. Germline V gene data show CDR1 as SGHRS and CDR2 as YFSETQ. Trimming removed 4 bases at V and 4 bases at J, with 12 bases between. The CDR3 spans 14 residues. The CDR3 DNA reads TGCGCCAGCAGCCCCTTCGAATCTTACAATGAGCAGTTCTTC. Amino acid sequence: CASSPFESYNEQFF.

The J gene is TRBJ1-2, the V gene TRBV5-1; TRBD1 matches 10 bases. CDR3 length: 14 residues. V lost 4 bases and J lost 8; bases outside the gene matches: 8. Germline assignment: CDR1 SGHRS and CDR2 YFSETQ. The CDR3 protein is CASSGDRGEGGYTF. The DNA for the CDR3 is TGCGCCAGCAGCGGGGACAGGGGTGAGGGCGGCTACACCTTC.

The chain carries TRBV28 and TRBJ1-1; D unclear. Germline assignment: CDR1 MDHEN and CDR2 SYDVKM. The CDR3 contains 13 residues. V was clipped by 4 bases and J by 0 bases, with 6 bases between them. The CDR3 DNA follows: TGTGCCAGCAGTTCCCTTATGAACACTGAAGCTTTCTTT. Translation gives CASSSLMNTEAFF.

The rearrangement uses TRBV28 and TRBJ2-7, with D perhaps given as TRBD1 or TRBD2 (5 bases each). The germline gives CDR1 MDHEN, CDR2 SYDVKM. This CDR3 spans 14 amino acids. The ends were cut back, 2 bases at V and 2 bases at J, with 10 bases in the middle. The CDR3: CASSLVGTTYEQYF. The CDR3 region has the DNA TGTGCCAGCAGTTTAGTGGGGACCACCTACGAGCAGTACTTC.

The rearrangement links TRBV28 to TRBJ2-7, with 16 nucleotides matching TRBD2. From germline, CDR1 is MDHEN and CDR2 SYDVKM. V shed 2 bases and J 6 bases; nucleotides not matched to a gene: 1. This CDR3 has 15 amino acids. The CDR3 loop is CASSLGTSGRGEQYF. The CDR3 nucleotides read TGTGCCAGCAGTTTAGGGACTAGCGGGAGGGGCGAGCAGTACTTC.

The V call is TRBV7-9, the J call TRBJ2-1, with TRBD2 matching 13 bases. The CDR3 totals 15 residues. In germline, CDR1 is SEHNR, CDR2 FQNEAQ (reference sequence). With 5 bases clipped from V and 4 bases from J, the junction kept 2 bases outside the gene matches. The DNA for the CDR3 is TGTGCCAGCAGCCCGGGACTAGCGGGATACAATGAGCAGTTCTTC. Residues: CASSPGLAGYNEQFF.

This chain uses TRBV11-2 with TRBJ2-4; D call uncertain. The CDR3 spans 18 residues. The V end lost 1 base, the J end lost 0 bases, and 16 bases lay between the germline ends. CDR1 and CDR2 from the germline V gene are SGHAT and FQNNGV. CDR3 region: CASSLGRGSVLAKNIQYF. The CDR3 DNA sequence: TGTGCCAGCAGCTTAGGCCGTGGGTCGGTATTAGCCAAAAACATTCAGTACTTC.

V usage is TRBV6-6 and J usage is TRBJ1-4, with D perhaps matching TRBD1 (5 bases). V lost 5 bases, J lost 14 bases, and 18 bases lay in between. The germline V gene encodes CDR1 MNHNY and CDR2 SVGAGI (reference sequence). The CDR3 runs 13 residues. CDR3 nucleotides: TGTGCCAGCAGTGAGAGACAGACCTCGCCGCTGTTTTTT. It codes for CASSERQTSPLFF.

The chain couples TRBV28 to TRBJ1-1, with D maybe TRBD1 (6 bases). CDR1 MDHEN and CDR2 SYDVKM come from the germline V gene. There are 13 residues in the CDR3. V was clipped by 6 bases and J by 4 bases, with 12 bases between them. DNA for the CDR3: TGTGCCAGCAGCGGGGGGCTCCCCACTGAAGCTTTCTTT. Protein: CASSGGLPTEAFF.

The chain has TRBV7-9 and TRBJ2-5; D might be TRBD2 (6 bases). Per the germline V gene, CDR1 is SEHNR and CDR2 is FQNEAQ (reference sequence). Between the trimmed V and J ends, which lost 5 bases and 2 bases, there was a span of 15 bases. This CDR3 has 15 residues. CDR3: CASSHPASGQETQYF. In DNA, the CDR3 is TGTGCCAGCAGCCATCCTGCCAGCGGGCAAGAGACCCAGTACTTC.

This rearrangement joins TRBV19 to TRBJ2-3, with unresolved D. This CDR3 has 14 residues. Germline V gene lookup returns CDR1 LNHDA and CDR2 SQIVND (reference sequence). Trimming removed 2 bases at V and 0 bases at J, with 6 bases between. The CDR3 DNA follows: TGTGCCAGTAGTATATCTCTTAGCACAGATACGCAGTATTTT. This sequence encodes CASSISLSTDTQYF. Supplemented by reference TRBV19 and TRBJ2-3, the full variable domain reads DGGITQSPKYLFRKEGQNVTLSCEQNLNHDAMYWYRQDPGQGLRLIYYSQIVNDFQKGDIAEGYSVSREKKESFPLTVTSAQKNPTAFYLCASSISLSTDTQYFGPGTRLTVL.

This chain connects TRBV27 to TRBJ2-5, with D perhaps given as TRBD1 or TRBD2 (5 bases each). Near its end, the DNA agrees better with TRBJ2-7, so the J call may be wrong. The germline V gene has CDR1 MNHEY and CDR2 SMNVEV (reference sequence). The CDR3 length is 14 residues. The CDR3: CASSFLGTNYEQYF. In DNA form, the CDR3 reads TGTGCCAGCAGTTTTTTAGGGACCAACTACGAGCAGTACTTC.

This clone was found once. CDR3 in amino acids: CASGLRDSYEQYF. CDR3 DNA sequence: TGTGCCAGCGGGCTCCGGGACAGCTACGAGCAGTACTTC. The chain joins TRBV6-1 to TRBJ2-7, with 7 nucleotides matching TRBD1. CDR1 MNHNS and CDR2 SASEGT come from the germline V gene. This CDR3 region has 13 residues. V dropped 8 bases and J dropped 3; count of bases not matched to a gene: 7.

The V call is TRBV4-1, the J call TRBJ2-7, with D perhaps matching TRBD2 (6 bases). Germline V lookup: CDR1 MGHRA, CDR2 YSYEKL. Trimming pared 4 bases from V and 0 bases from J, leaving 22 bases between. The CDR3 loop spans 18 amino acids. The CDR3 region has the DNA TGCGCCAGCAGCCTCCGCCCCCAAAACGGGGGTAGCTCCTACGAGCAGTACTTC. It translates to CASSLRPQNGGSSYEQYF.

This chain connects TRBV27 to TRBJ2-2; TRBD1 might be the D (6 bases). V gave up 4 bases and J gave up 5 bases, with 8 bases separating them. This CDR3 spans 13 amino acids. CDR1 MNHEY and CDR2 SMNVEV come from the germline V gene (reference sequence). CDR3 coding DNA: TGTGCCAGCAGTTGGGGGCGTACCGGGGAGCTGTTTTTT. Encoded protein: CASSWGRTGELFF.

The chain combines TRBV7-9 with TRBJ2-1; 11 bases fit TRBD2. Germline V gene lookup returns CDR1 SEHNR and CDR2 FQNEAQ (reference sequence). This CDR3 has 16 amino acids. The V and J ends lost 5 bases and 4 bases, in that order; junction bases with no gene match: 7. The CDR3 DNA reads as TGTGCCAGCAGCCAATCGACTAGCGGGGTTTACAATGAGCAGTTCTTC. It codes for CASSQSTSGVYNEQFF.

The chain recombines TRBV30 with TRBJ2-1; the D gene is possibly TRBD2 (6 bases). V lost 0 bases, J lost 8 bases, and 29 bases lay in between. Germline CDR1 reads GTSNPN; CDR2 reads SVGIG (reference sequence). CDR3 length equals 19 residues. As DNA, the CDR3 is TGTGCCTGGAGTGTAAAGCTAGCGCGGGTGGGGTGGGCAAACCATGAGCAGTTCTTC. This codes for CAWSVKLARVGWANHEQFF.

The J gene is TRBJ2-1, the V gene TRBV6-1; TRBD1 matches 9 bases. The V gene's germline CDR1 is MNHNS and CDR2 SASEGT. The length of the CDR3 is 15 residues. After removal of 5 bases from V and 6 bases from J, the junction contained 8 bases not matched to a gene. The CDR3 loop reads CASSSGQGFGNEQFF. CDR3 sequence (DNA): TGTGCCAGCAGTTCGGGACAGGGTTTTGGCAATGAGCAGTTCTTC.

J is TRBJ2-1 and V is TRBV5-1; 8 positions match TRBD2. The V segment lost 0 bases and the J segment 5 bases; nucleotides outside the gene matches: 7. Germline assignment: CDR1 SGHRS and CDR2 YFSETQ. This CDR3 contains 16 residues. The CDR3 region has the DNA TGCGCCAGCAGCTTGGACGGACTAGCAGGACACAATGAGCAGTTCTTC. Translating gives CASSLDGLAGHNEQFF.

The chain combines TRBV6-1 with TRBJ2-7; D possibly uses TRBD1 or TRBD2 (5 bases each). The CDR3 consists of 15 residues. Between the trimmed V and J ends, which lost 8 bases and 0 bases, there was a span of 17 bases. Looked up from germline, CDR1 is MNHNS and CDR2 is SASEGT. The CDR3 DNA reads as TGTGCCAGCGCCCCAGGGAGCGGTAGCTCCTACGAGCAGTACTTC. It specifies CASAPGSGSSYEQYF.

The chain links TRBV7-3 to TRBJ1-4, with D hard to call. V was shortened by 6 bases and J by 8 bases, with 22 bases between the two germline ends. Germline CDR1 reads SGHTA; CDR2 reads FQGTGA. The CDR3 is 16 amino acids. This CDR3 is CASRCPYGRSSEKLFF. In DNA, the CDR3 is TGTGCCAGCAGATGCCCTTACGGGAGATCGTCAGAAAAACTGTTTTTT. The whole variable domain, remainder taken from reference TRBV7-3 and TRBJ1-4, is GAGVSQTPSNKVTEKGKYVELRCDPISGHTALYWYRQSLGQGPEFLIYFQGTGAADDSGLPNDRFFAVRPEGSVSTLKIQRTERGDSAVYLCASRCPYGRSSEKLFFGSGTQLSVL.

The chain is built from TRBV5-1 and TRBJ1-1, with D tentatively TRBD1 (6 bases). Germline-derived CDR1 and CDR2 are SGHRS and YFSETQ. Trimming removed 4 bases at V and 4 bases at J, with 14 bases between. The CDR3 has 14 residues. The CDR3 protein is CASSMWGHGTEAFF. CDR3 DNA: TGCGCCAGCAGCATGTGGGGGCACGGCACTGAAGCTTTCTTT.

The chain joins TRBV28 to TRBJ1-1; TRBD1 is a possible D gene (5 bases). The germline V gene has CDR1 MDHEN and CDR2 SYDVKM. Trimming pared 7 bases from V and 4 bases from J, leaving 22 bases between. This CDR3 is 16 amino acids long. This chain's CDR3 is CASTPYSGVGGTEAFF. DNA of the CDR3: TGTGCCAGCACCCCTTACAGTGGGGTGGGGGGCACTGAAGCTTTCTTT.

V usage is TRBV28 and J usage is TRBJ1-5, with D perhaps TRBD1 (6 bases). From germline, CDR1 is MDHEN and CDR2 SYDVKM. Trimming stripped 6 bases from V and 3 bases from J, with 30 bases between. This CDR3 is 20 amino acids long. The CDR3 region has the DNA TGTGCCAGCAGCTCTAGGGGGGGGCAAAAATTTATTGACCTCAATCAGCCCCAGCATTTT. Translating it yields CASSSRGGQKFIDLNQPQHF.

This chain connects TRBV6-1 to TRBJ2-3; D unclear. Looked up from germline, CDR1 is MNHNS and CDR2 is SASEGT. The CDR3 totals 15 residues. Trimming took 2 bases from V and 0 from J, leaving 9 bases between them. CDR3 nucleotides: TGTGCCAGCAGTGAACTCCTAGGAAGCACAGATACGCAGTATTTT. Its protein product is CASSELLGSTDTQYF.

CDR3 loop: CASRAGQGFSEAFF. Here the CDR3 DNA reads TGTGCCAGCAGGGCAGGACAGGGTTTTTCTGAAGCTTTCTTT. The V gene is TRBV6-6, the J gene TRBJ1-1; 8 nucleotides line up with TRBD1. V lost 6 bases and J lost 6; bases outside the gene matches: 9. The CDR3 runs 14 residues. CDR1 is MNHNY and CDR2 is SVGAGI in the germline V gene (reference sequence).

The chain combines TRBV28 with TRBJ2-4, with TRBD2 identical over 10 bases. This CDR3 contains 16 residues. The germline V gene has CDR1 MDHEN and CDR2 SYDVKM. The trim removed 4 bases at V and 9 bases at J, leaving 12 bases unmatched. CDR3 in amino acids: CASSSASGRGWGIQYF. The CDR3, as DNA: TGTGCCAGCAGTTCTGCCAGCGGGAGGGGATGGGGCATTCAGTACTTC.

The genes are TRBV28 and TRBJ2-7; D perhaps matches TRBD2 (7 bases). CDR3 length: 14 amino acids. The V end lost 2 bases, the J end lost 3 bases, and 11 bases lay between the germline ends. CDR1 and CDR2 from the germline V gene are MDHEN and SYDVKM. The CDR3 DNA reads TGTGCCAGCAGTTTAGGGGGGGGCATCTACGAGCAGTACTTC. This codes for CASSLGGGIYEQYF.